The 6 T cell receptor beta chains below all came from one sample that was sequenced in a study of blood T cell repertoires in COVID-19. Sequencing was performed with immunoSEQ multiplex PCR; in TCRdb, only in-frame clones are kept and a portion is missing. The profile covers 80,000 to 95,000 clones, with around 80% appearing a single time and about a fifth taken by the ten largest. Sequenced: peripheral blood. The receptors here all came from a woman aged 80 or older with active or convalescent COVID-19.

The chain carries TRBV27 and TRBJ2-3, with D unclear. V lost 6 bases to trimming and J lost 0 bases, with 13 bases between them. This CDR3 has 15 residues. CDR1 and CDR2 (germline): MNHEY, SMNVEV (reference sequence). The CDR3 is CASSAVVTSTDTQYF. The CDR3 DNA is TGTGCCAGCAGCGCAGTGGTCACAAGCACAGATACGCAGTATTTT.

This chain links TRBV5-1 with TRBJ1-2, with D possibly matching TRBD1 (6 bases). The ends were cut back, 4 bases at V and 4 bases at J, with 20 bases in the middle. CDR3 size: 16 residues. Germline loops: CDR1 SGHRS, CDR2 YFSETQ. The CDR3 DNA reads TGCGCCAGCAGCCCCCGGCGGCAGGGGAGTGTCTATGGCTACACCTTC. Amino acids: CASSPRRQGSVYGYTF.

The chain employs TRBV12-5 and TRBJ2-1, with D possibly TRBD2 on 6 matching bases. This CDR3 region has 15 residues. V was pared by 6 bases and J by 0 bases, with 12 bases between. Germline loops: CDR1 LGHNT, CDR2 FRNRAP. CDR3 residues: CASGRGLSSYNEQFF. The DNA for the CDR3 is TGTGCTAGTGGCCGGGGACTGAGCTCCTACAATGAGCAGTTCTTC.

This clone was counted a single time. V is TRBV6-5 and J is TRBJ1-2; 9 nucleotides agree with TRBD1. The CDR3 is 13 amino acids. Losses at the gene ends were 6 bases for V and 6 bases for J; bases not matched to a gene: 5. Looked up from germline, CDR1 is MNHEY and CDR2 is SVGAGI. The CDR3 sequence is CASSIGQGNGYTF. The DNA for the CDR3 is TGTGCCAGCAGCATTGGACAGGGGAATGGCTACACCTTC.

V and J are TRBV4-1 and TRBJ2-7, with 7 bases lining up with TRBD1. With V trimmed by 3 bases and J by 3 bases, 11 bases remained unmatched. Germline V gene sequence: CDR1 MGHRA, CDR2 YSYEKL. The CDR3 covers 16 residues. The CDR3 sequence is CASSQNTGDGLYEQYF. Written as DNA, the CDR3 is TGCGCCAGCAGCCAGAACACAGGGGACGGTCTCTACGAGCAGTACTTC.

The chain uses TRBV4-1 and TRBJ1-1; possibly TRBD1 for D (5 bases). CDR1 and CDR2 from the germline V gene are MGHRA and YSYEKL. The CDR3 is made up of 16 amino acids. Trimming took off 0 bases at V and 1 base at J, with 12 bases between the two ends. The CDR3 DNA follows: TGCGCCAGCAGCCAAGAAGGGACTCGACAGAACACTGAAGCTTTCTTT. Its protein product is CASSQEGTRQNTEAFF.